These 13 T cell receptor beta chains were sequenced from one sample in a study of T cells in Graves' hyperthyroidism and ophthalmopathy. Amplified TCR beta CDR3 regions derived from RNA transcripts. HTBI primers were the set used in a first-round RT-PCR of the TCR CDR3. One entry per CDR3 protein, called by TCRdb with MiXCR from the multiplex PCR reads. The table lists 360,000 or so distinct CDR3 sequences, 13% to 15% of them singletons. Material: blood. These receptors originate from a woman aged 60-75 years with Graves' ophthalmopathy.

Regarding this clonotype: Since a much larger clone is just one base distant, this may be a read error. This likely comes from a read error, as the CDR3 has no conserved phenylalanine or tryptophan at its end. This chain joins TRBV12-3 or TRBV12-4 and TRBJ2-7, with TRBD2 matching over 9 bases. The CDR3 is made up of 13 amino acids. V lost 6 bases to trimming and J lost 4 bases; unmatched junction nucleotides: 4. CDR3 in amino acids: CASRAGGPYEQYL. The DNA for the CDR3 is TGTGCCAGCAGAGCGGGAGGTCCGTACGAGCAGTACCTC.

Notes on this clonotype: This may be a read error: a much more frequent sequence differs by one nucleotide. This CDR3 fails to terminate in the conserved phenylalanine or tryptophan, so it likely reflects a read error. The chain recombines TRBV4-1 with TRBJ1-1; TRBD1 agrees at 8 bases. Germline V gene sequence: CDR1 MGHRA, CDR2 YSYEKL. With V trimmed by 3 bases and J by 3 bases, 6 bases remained unmatched. The CDR3 extends over 15 amino acids. The CDR3 DNA follows: TGCGCCAGCAGCCATGTACAGGGGGTAGACACTGAAGCTTTCTCT. As protein: CASSHVQGVDTEAFS.

As concerns this clonotype: Because it lacks the conserved phenylalanine or tryptophan at the end, this CDR3 is likely a read error. The V gene is TRBV28, the J gene TRBJ1-2, with D unresolved. Per the germline V gene, CDR1 is MDHEN and CDR2 is SYDVKM. V was cut by 8 bases and J by 0 bases, with 16 bases left in between. The CDR3 is made up of 15 amino acids. In DNA, the CDR3 is TGTGCCAGCCAGACCGTGGACCTCTCTAACTATGGCTACACCCTC. Residues: CASQTVDLSNYGYTL.

At least ten counts were recorded for this clonotype. The chain couples TRBV7-2 to TRBJ2-7; 7 bases map to TRBD1. After removal of 5 bases from V and 2 bases from J, the junction contained 6 bases not matched to a gene. CDR3 length: 14 amino acids. Germline V gene data show CDR1 as SGHTA and CDR2 as FQGNSA. The CDR3 nucleotides read TGTGCCAGCAGCCCACAGGGGCCTCCCTACGAGCAGTACTTC. It is translated as CASSPQGPPYEQYF.

This rearrangement joins TRBV2 to TRBJ2-3, with D unresolved. Trimming left V 7 bases short and J 2 bases short, with 7 bases between. Per the germline V gene, CDR1 is SNHLY and CDR2 is FYNNEI. This CDR3 is 12 amino acids long. For the CDR3, the DNA is TGTGCCAGCAAGGAGTCCACAGATACGCAGTATTTT. Amino acid sequence: CASKESTDTQYF.

This chain uses TRBV2 with TRBJ2-7; TRBD1 matches at 11 bases. J was trimmed by 3 bases and V by 4 bases; bases with no gene match: 5. Germline V gene sequence: CDR1 SNHLY, CDR2 FYNNEI. CDR3 length: 15 amino acids. Here the CDR3 DNA reads TGTGCCAGCAGTGCAGCGGGGACAGGGGGCTACGAGCAGTACTTC. It translates to CASSAAGTGGYEQYF.

This clonotype was found many times. The chain links TRBV5-1 to TRBJ2-2; 12 nucleotides match TRBD2. This CDR3 has 17 amino acids. CDR1 and CDR2 from the germline V gene are SGHRS and YFSETQ. The junction had 10 bases not matched to a gene; V was cut back by 6 bases and J by 4 bases. The CDR3 here is CASTDPTSGRVTGELFF. Here the CDR3 DNA reads TGCGCCAGCACCGACCCGACTAGCGGGAGAGTCACCGGGGAGCTGTTTTTT.

The sample holds many counts of this clonotype. The chain carries TRBV30 and TRBJ1-3, with D unresolved. From germline, CDR1 is GTSNPN and CDR2 SVGIG (reference sequence). This CDR3 contains 11 residues. Trimming shortened V by 7 bases and J by 4 bases, and 8 bases separated the two germline ends. CDR3 in DNA: TGTGCCTCACCAGGCGGAAACACCATATATTTT. Protein: CASPGGNTIYF.

This clonotype occurred many times. The gene calls are TRBV6-1 and TRBJ2-7; possibly TRBD2 for D (6 bases). V was cut by 5 bases and J by 5 bases, with 19 bases left in between. This CDR3 spans 15 amino acids. Looked up from germline, CDR1 is MNHNS and CDR2 is SASEGT. CDR3 DNA: TGTGCCAGCAGTCCCCGGCAGTTAGGAGGGCACGAGCAGTACTTC. Protein product: CASSPRQLGGHEQYF.

This sequence joins TRBV14 and TRBJ2-1; 10 bases are shared with TRBD2. The CDR3 has 16 amino acids. The V gene's germline CDR1 is SGHDN and CDR2 FVKESK. Germline trimming cut 1 base from V and 2 bases from J; bases unmatched to any gene: 2. CDR3 sequence (DNA): TGTGCCAGCAGCCAAGGGCTAGCGGGAGCCTACAATGAGCAGTTCTTC. It translates to CASSQGLAGAYNEQFF. The whole variable domain, remainder taken from reference TRBV14 and TRBJ2-1, is EAGVTQFPSHSVIEKGQTVTLRCDPISGHDNLYWYRRVMGKEIKFLLHFVKESKQDESGMPNNRFLAERTGGTYSTLKVQPAELEDSGVYFCASSQGLAGAYNEQFFGPGTRLTVL.

This clonotype occurred many times. The genes are TRBV2 and TRBJ2-5; TRBD2 aligns across 8 bases. Looked up from germline, CDR1 is SNHLY and CDR2 is FYNNEI. The CDR3 totals 15 residues. V lost 3 bases to trimming and J lost 5 bases; unmatched junction nucleotides: 8. The chain's CDR3 is CASSEAAGGSETQYF. The CDR3 DNA reads as TGTGCCAGCAGTGAGGCGGCGGGAGGTTCGGAGACCCAGTACTTC.

In its sample, this clonotype was seen many times. The chain joins TRBV6-1 to TRBJ2-3; D remains unclear. CDR3 size: 11 residues. CDR1 and CDR2 from the germline V gene are MNHNS and SASEGT. V lost 6 bases and J lost 2, with 3 bases in between. In DNA form, the CDR3 reads TGTGCCAGCAGAATCACAGATACGCAGTATTTT. This translates into CASRITDTQYF.

In its sample, this clonotype was seen a few times. The chain links TRBV10-3 to TRBJ2-7; 10 bases agree with TRBD2. Germline CDR1 and CDR2: ENHRY and SYGVKD. V shed 0 bases, J shed 5 bases, and the junction held 7 bases outside the gene matches. There are 16 residues in the CDR3. The chain's CDR3 is CAISESSGRNINEQYF. The CDR3 DNA reads as TGTGCCATCAGTGAGTCTAGCGGGAGGAATATCAACGAGCAGTACTTC.